This T cell receptor (beta chain) was recorded in a study of shared clonotypes between healthy human individuals. Overall study results and limits: Non-shared clonotypes had lower generation probabilities than clonotypes shared by all four sorted-subset donors. What naive subsets generally showed was a larger estimated richness than memory subsets showed. The authors expected sequencing depth to affect clonotype sharing among donors.

Germline V CDR1 and CDR2: LNHDA, SQIVND (reference sequence). The CDR3 has 16 residues. V was clipped by 3 bases and J by 0 bases; unmatched bases: 7. As to this clone: Its antigen is still unknown.

Under the authors' procedure: Because ImmunoSEQ provided only junction sequences with no quality scores, the filtering differed. The assay was immunoSEQ multiplex PCR, and TCRdb's table has in-frame clones only and misses some. Clonal size and the V and J genes are those of that table, whereas D and trimming came from the DNA. The table has 2 million to 2.5 million clones, around 95% seen once. Sequenced: naive CD4+ T cells sorted from blood. Subset indicated: CD45RA+ positively selected. This TCR came from a young man in good health. The rearrangement joins TRBV19 to TRBJ1-1, with 7 bases identical to TRBD1. CDR3 DNA: TGTGCCAGTAGTATCCGCAGGACAGGTGTGAACACTGAAGCTTTCTTT. Translated: CASSIRRTGVNTEAFF. The full variable domain, rest sourced from reference TRBV19 and TRBJ1-1, is DGGITQSPKYLFRKEGQNVTLSCEQNLNHDAMYWYRQDPGQGLRLIYYSQIVNDFQKGDIAEGYSVSREKKESFPLTVTSAQKNPTAFYLCASSIRRTGVNTEAFFGQGTRLTVV.